This T cell receptor beta chain was found in a study of T-cell reconstitution after alpha-beta-depleted transplantation in children. Study-level findings and limits: Approximately two months post-transplant, alpha-beta T cells reportedly originated from several hundred expanded graft clones. Newly produced T cells mostly accounted for T-cell counts and diversity one year post-transplant. High day-60 TCRbeta diversity in some patients came from surviving recipient T cells and thymic progenitors.

In germline, CDR1 is SEHNR, CDR2 FQNEAQ (reference sequence). This CDR3 is built from 14 residues. The V and J ends lost 1 base and 2 bases respectively, with 9 bases between them. This clonotype came up a few times. Its matching antigen is unknown. Researchers prepared the TCRbeta library using unique molecular identifiers, the study reports. TCRdb re-analysed the PCR reads in MiXCR, keeping a single row per CDR3 protein. The sample yields about 590,000 distinct CDR3 sequences, 13% seen once. The chain employs TRBV7-9 and TRBJ2-7, with a possible D match to TRBD1 (5 bases). This clonotype was sampled from a male patient younger than 18 who had a stem cell transplant for acute myeloid leukemia, so the T cells may come from the graft donor. The starting material was PBMCs, mostly from graft donor cells, obtained 360 days after TCRalphabeta/CD19-depleted stem cell transplant. CDR3 protein: CASSLVGRAYEQYF. The DNA of the CDR3 is TGTGCCAGCAGCTTAGTGGGCAGGGCCTACGAGCAGTACTTC. The full variable domain, with the rest looked up from reference TRBV7-9 and TRBJ2-7, is DTGVSQNPRHKITKRGQNVTFRCDPISEHNRLYWYRQTLGQGPEFLTYFQNEAQLEKSRLLSDRFSAERPKGSFSTLEIQRTEQGDSAMYLCASSLVGRAYEQYFGPGTRLTVT.